The 11 T cell receptor beta chains reported below all come from one sample, sequenced in a study of neurological immune-mediated disorders. MiXCR was run by TCRdb on the 5' RACE reads, yielding one entry per CDR3 protein. The profile shows some 28,000 distinct CDR3 sequences, 5% to 8% of them singletons. The source material was PBMCs. The receptors shown here come from a woman aged 50 to 65 in good health.

This clonotype came up a few times. J is TRBJ1-6 and V is TRBV5-1; D possibly corresponds to TRBD1 (6 bases). V dropped 0 bases and J dropped 6 bases, with 10 bases sitting between them. Germline V gene data show CDR1 as SGHRS and CDR2 as YFSETQ. The CDR3 loop spans 15 amino acids. CDR3 bases: TGCGCCAGCAGCTTGGCGGACAGAAGTAATTCACCCCTCCACTTT. Its protein is CASSLADRSNSPLHF.

This clonotype is medium-sized in the sample. The CDR3 bases are TGCGCCAGCAGCCCAACTGGACTAGCGGGAGTCGAGCAGTACTTC. This codes for CASSPTGLAGVEQYF. This chain uses TRBV5-1 with TRBJ2-7; 13 bases fit TRBD2. CDR3 size: 15 residues. The J segment lost 6 bases and the V segment lost 4 bases, leaving 7 bases of the junction unmatched. CDR1 is SGHRS, CDR2 YFSETQ, per germline.

This clonotype occurred many times. The chain joins TRBV28 to TRBJ2-7; D might be TRBD1 or TRBD2, each matching 6 bases. The CDR3 has 14 residues. The V end lost 7 bases, the J end lost 0 bases, and 13 bases lay between the germline ends. Germline V CDR1 and CDR2: MDHEN, SYDVKM. This chain's CDR3 is CASKGGGSSYEQYF. Written as DNA, the CDR3 is TGTGCCAGCAAAGGAGGGGGAAGCTCCTACGAGCAGTACTTC.

The chain joins TRBV29-1 to TRBJ1-4; D remains unclear. Germline loops: CDR1 SQVTM, CDR2 ANQGSEA. V lost 3 bases to trimming and J lost 10 bases, with 18 bases between them. This CDR3 is 14 amino acids long. CDR3 in amino acids: CSVEKEGNGRKLFF. CDR3 coding DNA: TGCAGCGTTGAGAAAGAAGGGAATGGGAGAAAACTGTTTTTT.

The sample holds many counts of this clonotype. The V gene is TRBV5-8, the J gene TRBJ1-5, with D possibly TRBD1 on 6 matching bases. There are 16 residues in the CDR3. V lost 2 bases, J lost 4 bases, and 16 bases lay in between. CDR1 and CDR2 from the germline V gene are SGHTS and YDEGEE. This CDR3 is CASSFFGGGENQPQHF. In nucleotides, the CDR3 is TGTGCCAGCAGCTTTTTTGGAGGGGGAGAAAATCAGCCCCAGCATTTT.

This clonotype occurred many times. This sequence joins TRBV7-6 and TRBJ2-7; 9 bases fit TRBD2. Germline-derived CDR1 and CDR2 are SGHVS and FNYEAQ. The trim removed 5 bases at V and 3 bases at J, leaving 8 bases unmatched. The CDR3 length is 15 residues. The CDR3 sequence: CASSAGLALDYEQYF. CDR3 nucleotide sequence: TGTGCCAGCAGCGCGGGACTAGCCCTTGACTACGAGCAGTACTTC.

This clonotype was detected a few times. CDR3 residues: CASSQDMGQFF. CDR3 nucleotide sequence: TGTGCCAGCAGCCAAGACATGGGGCAGTTCTTC. The V gene is TRBV14, the J gene TRBJ2-1; no reliable D call. CDR1 is SGHDN and CDR2 is FVKESK in the germline V gene. V shed 0 bases and J shed 12 bases, with 6 bases lying between them. The CDR3 runs 11 residues.

This clonotype came up many times. V and J are TRBV6-5 and TRBJ1-1; weak D call: TRBD1 (5 bases). CDR1 is MNHEY and CDR2 is SVGAGI in the germline V gene. The CDR3 is made up of 15 amino acids. V gave up 2 bases and J gave up 4 bases, with 14 bases separating them. CDR3 loop: CASSYVGGGGTEAFF. CDR3 coding DNA: TGTGCCAGCAGTTACGTGGGGGGAGGAGGCACTGAAGCTTTCTTT.

This clonotype occurred many times. The V gene is TRBV7-2, the J gene TRBJ1-2; 7 bases map to TRBD1. With V trimmed by 2 bases and J by 2 bases, 11 bases remained unmatched. Germline loops: CDR1 SGHTA, CDR2 FQGNSA. The CDR3 is 17 amino acids. The CDR3 spells CASSLTPSGGDNYGYTF. Here the CDR3 DNA reads TGTGCCAGCAGCTTAACCCCCTCAGGGGGAGACAACTATGGCTACACCTTC.

This clonotype was recorded at least ten times. This chain links TRBV20-1 with TRBJ2-7, with TRBD2 as a possible D gene (6 bases). V gave up 5 bases and J gave up 0 bases, with 11 bases separating them. CDR1 is DFQATT, CDR2 SNEGSKA, per germline (reference sequence). The CDR3 runs 13 residues. The CDR3 loop is CSARGKSSYEQYF. In nucleotides, the CDR3 is TGCAGTGCTCGGGGGAAGAGCTCCTACGAGCAGTACTTC.

This clonotype was counted many times. This chain uses TRBV5-1 with TRBJ1-5; tentatively, D is TRBD1 (5 bases). Trimming removed 4 bases at V and 5 bases at J, with 10 bases between. The germline CDR1 and CDR2 sequences are SGHRS and YFSETQ. The CDR3 length is 13 residues. The CDR3 loop is CASSPGGDQPQHF. The CDR3, as DNA: TGCGCCAGCAGCCCCGGGGGGGATCAGCCCCAGCATTTT.